This TCR beta chain derives from a study of shared clonotypes between healthy human individuals. Study observations and caveats: Donor clonotype sharing was expected to depend on sequencing depth.

Notes on this clone: The antigen is not known.

Terminally differentiated effector memory CD45RA+ cells were excluded from the naive CD8 cells, which were CD45RO-negative and positively selected for CCR7. The CDR3 sequence is 11 residues long. With 2 bases removed from V and 7 bases from J, the gap between germline ends came to 5 bases. Germline V gives CDR1 ENHRY, CDR2 SYGVKD. The method was immunoSEQ multiplex PCR; TCRdb's version includes in-frame clones alone and lacks a portion of them. The sample gives 1.5 million to 2.5 million clones, less than 95% of which show up once; around 1% is in the top ten. J is TRBJ1-1 and V is TRBV10-3; D call uncertain. Input material: naive CD8+ T cells sorted from blood. The TCR sequence derives from a man aged 18 to 30 in good health. The CDR3 nucleotides are TGTGCCATCAGTGAGGGGGTTGAAGCTTTCTTT. Amino acids: CAISEGVEAFF.